The 26 T cell receptor beta chains reported below all come from one sample, sequenced in a study of early T cells in non-severe SARS-CoV-2 infection. TCRdb itself ran the 5' RACE reads through MiXCR, one entry per CDR3 protein. The repertoire includes 95,000 to 150,000 distinct CDR3 sequences, 15% of them detected once, and 21% sits in the top ten. The sequencing sample was made of whole blood. The receptors derive from an adult who was a healthcare worker with PCR-confirmed SARS-CoV-2 infection or an uninfected control (not recorded which).

This chain uses TRBV4-1 with TRBJ2-7; a weak D match, TRBD2 (5 bases). The V and J ends lost 4 bases and 8 bases respectively, with 15 bases between them. Germline V gene data show CDR1 as MGHRA and CDR2 as YSYEKL. The CDR3 covers 13 residues. The CDR3 DNA reads TGCGCCAGCAGCCCACTAGGGTTGGCAAAGCAGTACTTC. Its protein product is CASSPLGLAKQYF.

The chain uses TRBV25-1 and TRBJ2-2, with D unresolved. Germline loops: CDR1 MGHDK, CDR2 SYGVNS. The CDR3 spans 13 residues. V was shortened by 4 bases and J by 4 bases, with 7 bases between the two germline ends. This chain's CDR3 is CASSAPVTGELFF. The CDR3 nucleotides are TGTGCCAGCAGTGCCCCGGTCACCGGGGAGCTGTTTTTT.

V gene TRBV3-1 combines with J gene TRBJ2-2, with 7 bases identical to TRBD1. The CDR3 runs 14 residues. V was pared by 4 bases and J by 7 bases, with 6 bases of the junction left unmatched. The germline V gene has CDR1 LGHDT and CDR2 YNNKEL (reference sequence). The CDR3 spells CASSREQGSGELFF. As DNA, the CDR3 is TGTGCCAGCAGCCGCGAACAGGGGAGCGGGGAGCTGTTTTTT. Combining the CDR3 with reference TRBV3-1 and TRBJ2-2 gives the whole variable domain DTAVSQTPKYLVTQMGNDKSIKCEQNLGHDTMYWYKQDSKKFLKIMFSYNNKELIINETVPNRFSPKSPDKAHLNLHINSLELGDSAVYFCASSREQGSGELFFGEGSRLTVL.

This clonotype was observed a handful of times. This chain uses TRBV20-1 with TRBJ2-2, with 12 bases that match TRBD2. This CDR3 is 14 amino acids long. Germline V gives CDR1 DFQATT, CDR2 SNEGSKA (reference sequence). The ends lost 3 bases at V and 5 bases at J; junction bases unmatched: 1. The CDR3 loop is CSARGTSGTGELFF. CDR3 bases: TGCAGTGCTAGGGGGACTAGCGGGACCGGGGAGCTGTTTTTT.

Ten or more counts support this clonotype. The J gene is TRBJ1-2, the V gene TRBV5-6; 7 bases are shared with TRBD1. The germline V gene encodes CDR1 SGHDT and CDR2 YYEEEE. Trimming cost V 2 bases and J 6 bases; bases outside gene matches: 4. The CDR3 is made up of 13 amino acids. CDR3 protein: CASSFTGDHGYTF. The CDR3 nucleotides are TGTGCCAGCAGCTTTACAGGGGACCATGGCTACACCTTC.

Here the CDR3 DNA reads TGCAGCGTTGTCGGGAGTGAAGCTTTCTTT. The encoded protein is CSVVGSEAFF. The chain has TRBV29-1 and TRBJ1-1; D gene ambiguous. V gave up 4 bases and J gave up 7 bases, with 7 bases separating them. Per germline, CDR1 SQVTM and CDR2 ANQGSEA. The CDR3 consists of 10 residues.

This clonotype was detected a few times. This chain uses TRBV19 with TRBJ1-5, with 7 bases aligning to TRBD1. V trimming: 3 bases; J trimming: 4 bases; junction bases outside the gene matches: 6. This CDR3 contains 15 residues. Germline CDR1 and CDR2: LNHDA and SQIVND (reference sequence). The chain's CDR3 is CASSMNGDSNQPQHF. The CDR3 DNA follows: TGTGCCAGTAGTATGAATGGGGACAGTAATCAGCCCCAGCATTTT.

This clonotype showed up just a few times. The V gene is TRBV5-1, the J gene TRBJ2-1; 8 bases align to TRBD2. Germline loops: CDR1 SGHRS, CDR2 YFSETQ. Losses at the gene ends were 0 bases for V and 5 bases for J; bases not matched to a gene: 1. The CDR3 sequence is 14 residues long. CDR3 sequence (DNA): TGCGCCAGCAGCTTGGGGGGACTAGACAATGAGCAGTTCTTC. Translated: CASSLGGLDNEQFF.

Concerning this clonotype: At one of its ends the junction is not consistent with the germline gene, which may arise from a read error. The chain recombines TRBV2 with TRBJ2-3; tentative D call: TRBD1 (5 bases). The CDR3 covers 12 residues. CDR1 is SNHLY, CDR2 FYNNEI, per germline. The CDR3 sequence: CASRAGPDKQYF. The CDR3 nucleotides read TGTGCCAGCAGGGCAGGGCCAGATAAGCAGTATTTT.

This clonotype was seen only once. The CDR3 sequence is CSATTGGVNTEAFF. The CDR3 DNA sequence: TGCAGCGCCACGACAGGGGGGGTGAACACTGAAGCTTTCTTT. The chain uses TRBV29-1 and TRBJ1-1, with 9 bases identical to TRBD1. V lost 7 bases, J lost 0 bases, and 6 bases stayed unmatched. The CDR3 is 14 residues long. Germline values: CDR1 SQVTM, CDR2 ANQGSEA.

This clonotype was counted a few times. The chain carries TRBV7-2 and TRBJ2-4, with D tentatively TRBD1 (6 bases). The germline gives CDR1 SGHTA, CDR2 FQGNSA. CDR3 length: 18 residues. Trimming stripped 4 bases from V and 11 bases from J, with 30 bases between. CDR3 region: CASSYIPGAGVEGTFQYF. CDR3 coding DNA: TGTGCCAGCAGCTATATCCCTGGAGCCGGGGTCGAAGGGACATTTCAGTACTTC.

The chain combines TRBV18 with TRBJ1-1; D is uncertain. Trimming left V 3 bases short and J 5 bases short, with 7 bases between. This CDR3 region has 12 residues. Germline values: CDR1 KGHSH, CDR2 LQKENI. The CDR3 sequence is CASSPQETEAFF. CDR3 nucleotide sequence: TGTGCCAGCTCACCCCAGGAGACTGAAGCTTTCTTT.

Only a few counts were recorded for this clonotype. This chain joins TRBV19 and TRBJ2-1; 10 bases are a match to TRBD1. The CDR3 is 15 residues long. Unmatched junction bases numbered 8, after V lost 8 bases and J lost 4 bases. Germline-derived CDR1 and CDR2 are LNHDA and SQIVND (reference sequence). This CDR3 reads CASHRGQGGYNEQFF. The CDR3 DNA is TGTGCCAGTCATCGAGGACAGGGGGGTTACAATGAGCAGTTCTTC. The full variable domain, in which reference TRBV19 and TRBJ2-1 provide the parts outside the CDR3, is DGGITQSPKYLFRKEGQNVTLSCEQNLNHDAMYWYRQDPGQGLRLIYYSQIVNDFQKGDIAEGYSVSREKKESFPLTVTSAQKNPTAFYLCASHRGQGGYNEQFFGPGTRLTVL.

The chain uses TRBV20-1 and TRBJ2-5; D remains ambiguous. Trimming stripped 1 base from V and 3 bases from J, with 9 bases between. The CDR3 runs 13 residues. CDR1 is DFQATT and CDR2 is SNEGSKA in the germline V gene (reference sequence). The CDR3 spells CSARVKEKETQYF. In DNA, the CDR3 is TGCAGTGCTAGAGTGAAAGAAAAAGAGACCCAGTACTTC.

Concerning this clonotype itself: A read error may produce the germline difference seen at one junction end. The chain uses TRBV2 and TRBJ1-4; no firm D call. The CDR3 runs to 13 residues. Germline CDR1 reads SNHLY; CDR2 reads FYNNEI. This CDR3 reads CVSSSSPMEKLFF. The CDR3 nucleotides read TGTGTCAGCAGCTCCAGTCCGATGGAAAAACTGTTTTTT.

The chain couples TRBV12-3 or TRBV12-4 to TRBJ1-2, with a possible D match to TRBD1 (5 bases). The CDR3 length is 14 residues. With 7 bases removed from V and 0 bases from J, the gap between germline ends came to 12 bases. The CDR3 loop is CASTQGNSNYGYTF. The CDR3, as DNA: TGTGCCAGCACTCAGGGAAACTCTAACTATGGCTACACCTTC.

The chain recombines TRBV7-9 with TRBJ2-2; tentative D call: TRBD2 (6 bases). The germline CDR1 and CDR2 sequences are SEHNR and FQNEAQ (reference sequence). The CDR3 covers 14 residues. The V and J ends lost 1 base and 7 bases respectively, with 10 bases between them. The CDR3 loop is CASSLDGGFGELFF. The DNA for the CDR3 is TGTGCCAGCAGCTTAGACGGGGGATTCGGGGAGCTGTTTTTT.

The sample holds a few counts of this clonotype. The chain joins TRBV29-1 to TRBJ2-3; D is ambiguous. The germline V and J ends were trimmed by 5 bases and 2 bases, with 11 bases remaining between them. The CDR3 runs to 13 residues. Germline CDR1 reads SQVTM; CDR2 reads ANQGSEA. CDR3 sequence reads: CSVMSDATDTQYF. The CDR3 DNA is TGCAGCGTTATGTCGGACGCCACAGATACGCAGTATTTT.

This clonotype was seen at least ten times. The chain links TRBV12-5 to TRBJ1-1, with no clear D. Germline V CDR1 and CDR2: LGHNT, FRNRAP. The CDR3 is 15 amino acids. Deletions cut 5 bases from V and 4 bases from J, with 17 bases between. The CDR3 region is CASGRPGPRTTEAFF. In DNA form, the CDR3 reads TGTGCTAGTGGTCGCCCCGGGCCTAGGACCACTGAAGCTTTCTTT.

The J gene is TRBJ1-1, the V gene TRBV20-1; D gene uncertain. V gave up 0 bases and J gave up 1 base, with 12 bases separating them. CDR3 length equals 15 residues. Germline V gene sequence: CDR1 DFQATT, CDR2 SNEGSKA (reference sequence). This chain's CDR3 is CSAREGYGRNTEAFF. In DNA, the CDR3 is TGCAGTGCTAGAGAGGGTTACGGGAGGAACACTGAAGCTTTCTTT.

The chain has TRBV6-6 and TRBJ2-5; D uncertain. V shed 0 bases and J shed 4 bases, with 12 bases lying between them. This CDR3 has 15 amino acids. Germline V gives CDR1 MNHNY, CDR2 SVGAGI (reference sequence). The CDR3 loop is CASSYSGQDGETQYF. CDR3 nucleotides: TGTGCCAGCAGTTACTCGGGCCAGGACGGAGAGACCCAGTACTTC.

The V and J genes are TRBV15 and TRBJ1-3; D is unclear. The CDR3 spans 16 residues. CDR1 is LNHNV and CDR2 is YYDKDF in the germline V gene (reference sequence). V gave up 1 base and J gave up 4 bases, with 14 bases separating them. The CDR3 spells CATSRVAAVVGNTIYF. As DNA, the CDR3 is TGTGCCACCAGCAGAGTCGCGGCAGTTGTCGGAAACACCATATATTTT.

This rearrangement joins TRBV11-2 to TRBJ1-3; the match to TRBD1 covers 7 bases. This CDR3 has 16 residues. Unmatched junction bases numbered 10, after V lost 4 bases and J lost 4 bases. The germline gives CDR1 SGHAT, CDR2 FQNNGV. The CDR3, as DNA: TGTGCCAGCAGCTCCCTAGACAGGGCGAAAGGAAACACCATATATTTT. Translated: CASSSLDRAKGNTIYF. The variable domain in full, with the rest retrieved from reference TRBV11-2 and TRBJ1-3, is EAGVAQSPRYKIIEKRQSVAFWCNPISGHATLYWYQQILGQGPKLLIQFQNNGVVDDSQLPKDRFSAERLKGVDSTLKIQPAKLEDSAVYLCASSSLDRAKGNTIYFGEGSWLTVV.

The chain uses TRBV7-9 and TRBJ2-3, with D tentatively TRBD2 (7 bases). Trimming shortened V by 2 bases and J by 1 base, and 16 bases separated the two germline ends. CDR3 length equals 17 residues. CDR1 is SEHNR and CDR2 is FQNEAQ in the germline V gene (reference sequence). The chain's CDR3 is CASSLWRGPRGTDTQYF. The DNA of the CDR3 is TGTGCCAGCAGCTTATGGCGGGGGCCACGTGGCACAGATACGCAGTATTTT.

This chain links TRBV18 with TRBJ2-1, with D perhaps TRBD2 (6 bases). V was trimmed by 1 base and J by 2 bases, leaving 9 bases between them. The CDR3 covers 15 residues. CDR1 and CDR2 (germline): KGHSH, LQKENI. CDR3 amino acids: CASSPLGGAYNEQFF. CDR3 DNA sequence: TGTGCCAGCTCACCACTGGGCGGGGCCTACAATGAGCAGTTCTTC.

This chain links TRBV20-1 with TRBJ2-1, with TRBD2 matching over 14 bases. Trimming removed 6 bases from V and 6 bases from J; junction bases left unmatched: 7. The CDR3 sequence is 15 residues long. CDR1 DFQATT and CDR2 SNEGSKA come from the germline V gene (reference sequence). CDR3 amino acids: CSAQTGTSGSNEQFF. The DNA of the CDR3 is TGCAGTGCGCAGACCGGGACTAGCGGGAGCAATGAGCAGTTCTTC.